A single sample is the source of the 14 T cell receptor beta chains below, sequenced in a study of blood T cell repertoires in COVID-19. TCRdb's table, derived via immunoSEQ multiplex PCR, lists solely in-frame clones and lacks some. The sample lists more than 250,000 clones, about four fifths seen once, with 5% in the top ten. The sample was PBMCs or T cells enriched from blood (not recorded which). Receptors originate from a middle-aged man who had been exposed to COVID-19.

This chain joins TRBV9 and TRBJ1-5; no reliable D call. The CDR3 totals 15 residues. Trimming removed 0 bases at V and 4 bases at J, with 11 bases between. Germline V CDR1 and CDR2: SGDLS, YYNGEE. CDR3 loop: CASSVGGIGNQPQHF. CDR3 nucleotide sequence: TGTGCCAGCAGCGTAGGAGGTATTGGAAATCAGCCCCAGCATTTT.

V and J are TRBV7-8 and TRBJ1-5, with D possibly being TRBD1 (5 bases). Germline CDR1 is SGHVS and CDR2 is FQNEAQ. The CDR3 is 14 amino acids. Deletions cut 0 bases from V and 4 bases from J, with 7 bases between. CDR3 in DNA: TGTGCCAGCAGCTTAGCAGGGGTGAATCAGCCCCAGCATTTT. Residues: CASSLAGVNQPQHF.

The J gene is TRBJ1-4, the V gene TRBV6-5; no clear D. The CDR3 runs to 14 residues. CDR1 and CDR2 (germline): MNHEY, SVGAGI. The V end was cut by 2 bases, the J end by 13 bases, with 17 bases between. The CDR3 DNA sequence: TGTGCCAGCAGTTACATTCCGGTCAAGCCCTCACTGTTTTTT. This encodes CASSYIPVKPSLFF.

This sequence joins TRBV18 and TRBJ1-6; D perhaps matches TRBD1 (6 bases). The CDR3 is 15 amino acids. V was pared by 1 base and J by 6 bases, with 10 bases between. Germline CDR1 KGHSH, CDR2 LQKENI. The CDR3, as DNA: TGTGCCAGCTCACCACAGGGGGATTTTAATTCACCCCTCCACTTT. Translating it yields CASSPQGDFNSPLHF.

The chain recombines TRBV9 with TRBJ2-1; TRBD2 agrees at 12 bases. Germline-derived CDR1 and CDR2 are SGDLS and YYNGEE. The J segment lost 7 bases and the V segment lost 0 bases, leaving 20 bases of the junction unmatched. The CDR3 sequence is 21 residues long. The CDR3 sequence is CASSVALTSGRSGGRGNEQFF. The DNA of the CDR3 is TGTGCCAGCAGCGTAGCTCTGACTAGCGGGAGATCAGGGGGGAGAGGAAATGAGCAGTTCTTC.

For the CDR3, the DNA is TGTGCCAGCAGCTGTGGTGAGGGCTGTGGCTACACCTTC. Protein product: CASSCGEGCGYTF. The chain recombines TRBV12-3 or TRBV12-4 with TRBJ1-2; D ambiguous. Trimming shortened V by 6 bases and J by 7 bases, and 15 bases separated the two germline ends. This CDR3 has 13 residues.

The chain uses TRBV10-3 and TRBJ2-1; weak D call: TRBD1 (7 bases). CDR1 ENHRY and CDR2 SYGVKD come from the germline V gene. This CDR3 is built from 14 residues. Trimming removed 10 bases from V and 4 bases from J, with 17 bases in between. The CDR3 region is CATGGRGEYNEQFF. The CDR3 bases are TGTGCCACCGGGGGCAGGGGGGAGTACAATGAGCAGTTCTTC.

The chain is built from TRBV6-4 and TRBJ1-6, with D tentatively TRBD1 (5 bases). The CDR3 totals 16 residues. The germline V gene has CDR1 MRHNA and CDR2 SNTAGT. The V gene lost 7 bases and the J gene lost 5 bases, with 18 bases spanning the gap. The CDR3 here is CASKRGPGSDNSPLHF. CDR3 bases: TGTGCCAGCAAGCGGGGACCCGGTTCGGATAATTCACCCCTCCACTTT.

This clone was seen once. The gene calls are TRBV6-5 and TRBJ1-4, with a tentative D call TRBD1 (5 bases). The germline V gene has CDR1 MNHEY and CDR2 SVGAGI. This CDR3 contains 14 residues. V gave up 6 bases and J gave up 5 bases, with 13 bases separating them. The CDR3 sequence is CASSHRTQNEKLFF. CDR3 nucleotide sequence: TGTGCCAGCAGCCACCGGACACAAAATGAAAAACTGTTTTTT.

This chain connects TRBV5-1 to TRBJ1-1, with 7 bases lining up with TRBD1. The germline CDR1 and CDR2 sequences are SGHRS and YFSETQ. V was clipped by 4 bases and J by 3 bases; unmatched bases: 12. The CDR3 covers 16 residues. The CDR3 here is CASSPWTGRVDTEAFF. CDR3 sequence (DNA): TGCGCCAGCAGCCCCTGGACAGGTAGAGTTGACACTGAAGCTTTCTTT.

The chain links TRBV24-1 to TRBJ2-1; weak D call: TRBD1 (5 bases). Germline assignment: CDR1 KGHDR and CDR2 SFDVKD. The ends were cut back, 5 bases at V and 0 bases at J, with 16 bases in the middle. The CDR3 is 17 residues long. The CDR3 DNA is TGTGCCACCAGTGGAACTCAGGGTCTCAGCTCCTACAATGAGCAGTTCTTC. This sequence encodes CATSGTQGLSSYNEQFF.

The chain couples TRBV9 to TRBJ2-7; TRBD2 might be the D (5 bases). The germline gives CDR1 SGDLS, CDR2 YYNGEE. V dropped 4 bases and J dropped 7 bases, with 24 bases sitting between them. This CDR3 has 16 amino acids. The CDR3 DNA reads TGTGCCAGCAGCACCCGTTGGGTCAGCGGCCCGGGGGAGCAGTACTTC. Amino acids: CASSTRWVSGPGEQYF.

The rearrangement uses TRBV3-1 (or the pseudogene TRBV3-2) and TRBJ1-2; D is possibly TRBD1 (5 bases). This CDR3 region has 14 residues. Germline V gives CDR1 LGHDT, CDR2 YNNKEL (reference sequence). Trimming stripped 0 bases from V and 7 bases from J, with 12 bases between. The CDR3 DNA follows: TGTGCCAGCAGCCAAGACGGGGGGTCTGCTGGCTACACCTTC. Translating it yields CASSQDGGSAGYTF.

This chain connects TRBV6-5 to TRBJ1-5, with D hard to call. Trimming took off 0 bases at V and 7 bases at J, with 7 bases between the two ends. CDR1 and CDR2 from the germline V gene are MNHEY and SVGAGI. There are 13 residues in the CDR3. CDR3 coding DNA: TGTGCCAGCAGTTACTCGAGAGGACAGCCCCAGCATTTT. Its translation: CASSYSRGQPQHF.